This TCR beta chain was sequenced in a study of blood T cell repertoires in COVID-19. Study-wide background: The study drew acute and convalescent COVID-19 samples from the United States, Italy and Spain. PBMCs, B-cell-depleted T cells, or T cells provided the cDNA or gDNA that made up the material.

Which cohort a participant joined came from the clinical history participants gave. V shed 1 base and J 2 bases; nucleotides not matched to a gene: 2. Per germline, CDR1 SNHLY and CDR2 FYNNEI. The CDR3 is 15 residues long. As originally analysed: By means of reference gene primer amplification, nucleated cell counts were estimated. Clones were read by immunoSEQ multiplex PCR, and TCRdb kept only the in-frame ones, dropping some. The V and J calls and clone size come from that table; D and trimming were worked out from the DNA. The table records 360,000 or so clones, about 90% of them present only once.

The chain combines TRBV2 with TRBJ1-5; 7 nucleotides line up with TRBD1. This sequence was found in a woman in her twenties or thirties who had recovered from COVID-19. Sequencing was performed on PBMCs or T cells enriched from blood (not recorded which). The CDR3 DNA reads TGTGCCAGCAGTGAAGTAACAGGGGGCAATCAGCCCCAGCATTTT. This encodes CASSEVTGGNQPQHF.